The 5 T cell receptor beta chains presented below share a single source sample, sequenced in a study of cytotoxic CD8 clonotypes in ibrutinib-treated CLL. Produced via immunoSEQ multiplex PCR; TCRdb's table is partial and in-frame only. The repertoire includes 25,000 to 30,000 clones, around 52% of them detected once, and less than 6% sits in the top ten. Sample: PBMCs, taken before ibrutinib treatment. Source of these receptors: a human donor with chronic lymphocytic leukemia.

The DNA for the CDR3 is TGCGCCAGCAGCTTGGTCGGGCCGTCCGGAAACACCATATATTTT. Amino acid sequence: CASSLVGPSGNTIYF. The chain recombines TRBV5-1 with TRBJ1-3; D unclear. Germline V gene sequence: CDR1 SGHRS, CDR2 YFSETQ. The CDR3 length is 15 residues. Trimming left V 0 bases short and J 4 bases short, with 11 bases between.

The chain is built from TRBV5-1 and TRBJ2-7; no clear D gene. CDR3 length: 15 residues. From germline, CDR1 is SGHRS and CDR2 YFSETQ. The V end lost 5 bases, the J end lost 0 bases, and 15 bases lay between the germline ends. In DNA, the CDR3 is TGCGCCAGCAGATCCGGGTTGGACCTCTCCTACGAGCAGTACTTC. Translated, it gives CASRSGLDLSYEQYF. The entire variable domain, with the rest obtained from reference TRBV5-1 and TRBJ2-7, is as follows: KAGVTQTPRYLIKTRGQQVTLSCSPISGHRSVSWYQQTPGQGLQFLFEYFSETQRNKGNFPGRFSGRQFSNSRSEMNVSTLELGDSALYLCASRSGLDLSYEQYFGPGTRLTVT.

This clone was detected a few times. The chain is built from TRBV10-3 and TRBJ1-1; the match to TRBD1 covers 7 bases. The germline V gene has CDR1 ENHRY and CDR2 SYGVKD. Trimming took 2 bases from V and 3 from J; bases not matched to a gene: 0. The CDR3 has 13 residues. For the CDR3, the DNA is TGTGCCATCAGTGAGACAGGGGACACTGAAGCTTTCTTT. It specifies CAISETGDTEAFF.

This clone has only one observation. The chain recombines TRBV9 with TRBJ2-7; TRBD2 is a possible D gene (6 bases). The CDR3 runs to 17 residues. CDR1 and CDR2 from the germline V gene are SGDLS and YYNGEE. Between the trimmed V and J ends, which lost 0 bases and 3 bases, there was a span of 19 bases. DNA of the CDR3: TGTGCCAGCAGCGTAGGGGACTCTCTAAACATTGGCTACGAGCAGTACTTC. This codes for CASSVGDSLNIGYEQYF.

The chain's CDR3 is CASSGRESSYEQYF. The DNA of the CDR3 is TGCGCCAGCAGTGGACGGGAGAGCTCCTACGAGCAGTACTTC. V and J are TRBV10-2 and TRBJ2-7; maybe TRBD2 (6 bases). The germline gives CDR1 WSHSY, CDR2 SAAADI. This CDR3 is built from 14 residues. Trimming removed 4 bases from V and 0 bases from J, with 10 bases in between.